This T cell receptor beta chain originates from a study of identical twins. Study results and caveats: Abundant cord blood beta clonotypes carried fewer insertions; memory repertoires showed none.

With respect to this clonotype: Its antigen is as yet unknown.

Template switching, a step in the protocol, added a universal primer site, and cDNA carried unique molecular identifiers. From the 5' RACE reads, TCRdb called clonotypes with MiXCR, one entry per CDR3 protein. The table has around 250,000 distinct CDR3 sequences, approximately 11% seen once. Healthy Caucasians made up all donors. The germline CDR1 and CDR2 sequences are SEHNR and FQNEAQ (reference sequence). Trimming pared 3 bases from V and 5 bases from J, leaving 10 bases between. The CDR3 sequence is 13 residues long. The data also belong to a second study, concerning yellow fever vaccine responses in identical twins.

This receptor was obtained from a young woman in good health. The sample taken for sequencing was memory (CD45RO+) T cells sorted from blood. The V gene is TRBV7-9, the J gene TRBJ1-2, with a weak D call TRBD1 (5 bases). Here the CDR3 reads CASSFGDLYGYTF. For the CDR3, the DNA is TGTGCCAGCAGCTTCGGGGACCTATATGGCTACACCTTC.